In this sample, the clone carrying this TCR beta chain turned up once. The antigen is unknown. Germline V gives CDR1 SGHTA, CDR2 FQGTGA. CDR3 length equals 15 residues. The V segment lost 4 bases and the J segment 6 bases; nucleotides outside the gene matches: 8. The data were produced by immunoSEQ multiplex PCR, yet TCRdb's version contains in-frame clones alone and is incomplete. This sample yields some 57,000 clones, of which 60% to 80% are seen a single time; around 9.1% belongs to the top ten. This entry is derived from a study of T cell clones after liver transplantation. Broader study findings: Circulating graft-donor-reactive CD4 TCRbeta sequences fell significantly post-transplant in 5 of 8 subjects.

The rearrangement uses TRBV7-3 and TRBJ2-7; 11 positions match TRBD2. The starting material was CD4+ T cells from blood, obtained at the 22-month timepoint. This receptor was obtained from a human patient who received a liver transplant. Some T cells may be the graft donor's. CDR3 protein: CASSSGLAATPEQYF. CDR3 sequence (DNA): TGTGCCAGCAGCTCGGGACTAGCGGCAACCCCCGAGCAGTACTTC.